The next 9 T cell receptor beta chains were all read from a single sample in a study of CD8+CD57+ T cells in acquired aplastic anemia. Genomic DNA, serving as template, underwent TCR beta VDJ and CDR3 profiling. TCRdb reanalysed the reads using MiXCR and keeps one entry per CDR3 protein. Of roughly 50,000 distinct CDR3 sequences detected, about three quarters appear once; the ten largest clones hold under 40%. Sequencing input: sorted CD4+, CD8+, or CD8+CD57+ T cells (not recorded which) from PBMCs. All receptors come from a human donor in good health, serving as a control.

Remarks on this clonotype: It is likely a read error, because the conserved phenylalanine at the end of the CDR3 is missing. V is TRBV10-2 and J is TRBJ1-2, with D hard to call. Per the germline V gene, CDR1 is WSHSY and CDR2 is SAAADI. The CDR3 consists of 14 residues. The DNA for the CDR3 is TGCGCCATCAGTGAAATCGGGGAGGCGGATGGCTACACCCTC. This translates into CAISEIGEADGYTL.

This clonotype was found once. The rearrangement links TRBV15 to TRBJ2-1, with TRBD2 matching over 9 bases. CDR1 and CDR2 from the germline V gene are LNHNV and YYDKDF (reference sequence). The CDR3 is made up of 17 amino acids. Trimming removed 5 bases from V and 7 bases from J; junction bases left unmatched: 15. CDR3 amino acids: CATSGAAGGPHLNEQFF. DNA for the CDR3: TGTGCCACCAGCGGGGCCGCGGGGGGGCCCCATCTGAATGAGCAGTTCTTC. Combining the CDR3 with reference TRBV15 and TRBJ2-1 gives the whole variable domain DAMVIQNPRYQVTQFGKPVTLSCSQTLNHNVMYWYQQKSSQAPKLLFHYYDKDFNNEADTPDNFQSRRPNTSFCFLDIRSPGLGDTAMYLCATSGAAGGPHLNEQFFGPGTRLTVL.

The CDR3 DNA reads as TGTGCCAGCAGTACCGGGCGAGGGGCCTACGAGCAGTACGTC. Amino acid sequence: CASSTGRGAYEQYV. V and J are TRBV2 and TRBJ2-7; tentatively, D is TRBD1 or TRBD2 (5 bases each). Germline CDR1 and CDR2: SNHLY and FYNNEI. Trimming took 5 bases from V and 2 from J, leaving 13 bases between them. The CDR3 contains 14 residues.

The chain uses TRBV15 and TRBJ2-7; 9 nucleotides align to TRBD1. J gave up 1 base and V 4 bases, and 5 bases lay outside the gene matches. This CDR3 has 15 residues. Germline assignment: CDR1 LNHNV and CDR2 YYDKDF (reference sequence). CDR3 DNA sequence: TGTGCCACCAGCAACGGACAGGGGATATCCTACGAGCAGTACTTC. Residues: CATSNGQGISYEQYF.

V is TRBV7-2 and J is TRBJ1-2; no reliable D call. V lost 5 bases and J lost 5, with 12 bases in between. Germline V gene sequence: CDR1 SGHTA, CDR2 FQGNSA. The CDR3 extends over 13 amino acids. CDR3 sequence reads: CASSHLDTYGYTF. CDR3 bases: TGTGCCAGCAGCCACCTAGACACGTATGGCTACACCTTC.

This chain connects TRBV4-1 to TRBJ2-5; the D is unclear. In germline, CDR1 is MGHRA, CDR2 YSYEKL. The CDR3 loop spans 12 amino acids. Trimming cost V 3 bases and J 4 bases, with 6 bases left between them. The DNA of the CDR3 is TGCGCCAGCAGCCATCCCTCAGAGACCCAGTACTTC. Amino acids: CASSHPSETQYF.

With regard to this clonotype: One end of the junction is discordant with germline, which a read error may explain. The chain combines TRBV25-1 with TRBJ2-3; D may correspond to TRBD1 or TRBD2 (6 bases each). The germline V gene encodes CDR1 MGHDK and CDR2 SYGVNS. CDR3 length: 12 amino acids. The CDR3: CASSEWGDTPYF. The CDR3 nucleotides read TGTGCCAGCAGCGAATGGGGGGACACTCCGTATTTT.

The chain recombines TRBV20-1 with TRBJ1-1; D gene uncertain. Germline CDR1 is DFQATT and CDR2 is SNEGSKA (reference sequence). The CDR3 is 12 residues long. Trimming left V 5 bases short and J 1 base short, with 8 bases between. CDR3 protein: CSARQANTEAFF. CDR3 in DNA: TGCAGTGCTCGGCAGGCGAACACTGAAGCTTTCTTT.

Points on this clonotype: The junction and the germline gene differ at one end; a read error may be behind it. J is TRBJ1-6 and V is TRBV10-1; the D gene is possibly TRBD1 (5 bases). CDR3 size: 13 residues. Germline V gene data show CDR1 as WNHNN and CDR2 as SYGVQD (reference sequence). CDR3 amino acids: CASSEYPSGTHAF. The CDR3 bases are TGCGCCAGCAGTGAGTACCCGTCGGGGACGCACGCCTTT.